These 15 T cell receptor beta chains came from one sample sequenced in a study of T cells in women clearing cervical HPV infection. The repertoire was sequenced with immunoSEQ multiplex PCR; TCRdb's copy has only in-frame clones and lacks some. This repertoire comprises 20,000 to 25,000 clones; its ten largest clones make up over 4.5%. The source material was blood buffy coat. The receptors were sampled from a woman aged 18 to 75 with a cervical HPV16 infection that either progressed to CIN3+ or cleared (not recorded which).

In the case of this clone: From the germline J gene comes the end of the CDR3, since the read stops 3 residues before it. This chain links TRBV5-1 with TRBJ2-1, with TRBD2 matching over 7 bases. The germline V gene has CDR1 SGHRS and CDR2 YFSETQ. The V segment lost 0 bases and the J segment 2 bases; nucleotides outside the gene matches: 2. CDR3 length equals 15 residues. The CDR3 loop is CASSLDLAAYNEQFF. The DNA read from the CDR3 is TGCGCCAGCAGCTTGGATCTAGCGGCCTACAATGAG.

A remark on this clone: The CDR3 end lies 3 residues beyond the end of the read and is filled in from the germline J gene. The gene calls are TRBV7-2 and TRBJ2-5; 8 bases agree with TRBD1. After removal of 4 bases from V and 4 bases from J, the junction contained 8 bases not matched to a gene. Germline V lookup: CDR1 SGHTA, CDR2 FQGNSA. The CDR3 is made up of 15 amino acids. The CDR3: CASSWNQGAGETQYF. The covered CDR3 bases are TGTGCCAGCAGCTGGAATCAGGGGGCTGGAGAGACC.

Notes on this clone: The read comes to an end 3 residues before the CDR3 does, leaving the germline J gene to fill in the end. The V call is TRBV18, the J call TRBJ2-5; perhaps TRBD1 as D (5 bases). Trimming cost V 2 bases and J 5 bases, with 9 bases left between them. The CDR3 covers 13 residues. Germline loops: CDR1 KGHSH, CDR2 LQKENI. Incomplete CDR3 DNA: TGTGCCAGCTCACCAGCCCCAGGGGAGACC. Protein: CASSPAPGET. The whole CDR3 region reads CASSPAPGETQYF. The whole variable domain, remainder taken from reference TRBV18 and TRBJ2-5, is NAGVMQNPRHLVRRRGQEARLRCSPMKGHSHVYWYRQLPEEGLKFMVYLQKENIIDESGMPKERFSAEFPKEGPSILRIQQVVRGDSAAYFCASSPAPGETQYFGPGTRLLVL.

The DNA read from the CDR3 is TGCGCCAGCAGCTTGAATCAGGGACTCAATGAG. It encodes CASSLNQGLNE. In full, the CDR3 is CASSLNQGLNEQFF. This chain joins TRBV5-1 and TRBJ2-1; D might be TRBD2 (6 bases). The DNA ends 3 residues before the CDR3 does, and the rest of the CDR3 is filled in from the germline J gene. Germline CDR1 and CDR2: SGHRS and YFSETQ. Trimming removed 1 base from V and 6 bases from J, with 11 bases in between. There are 14 residues in the CDR3.

The CDR3 sequence: CAITSGREYNEQFF. The CDR3 bases that were read are TGTGCCATCACTAGCGGGAGAGAATACAATGAG. This chain uses TRBV10-3 with TRBJ2-1; 10 nucleotides match TRBD2. The read comes to an end 3 residues before the CDR3 does, leaving the germline J gene to fill in the end. The CDR3 is 14 residues long. V shed 7 bases, J shed 4 bases, and the junction held 4 bases outside the gene matches. Germline V gives CDR1 ENHRY, CDR2 SYGVKD.

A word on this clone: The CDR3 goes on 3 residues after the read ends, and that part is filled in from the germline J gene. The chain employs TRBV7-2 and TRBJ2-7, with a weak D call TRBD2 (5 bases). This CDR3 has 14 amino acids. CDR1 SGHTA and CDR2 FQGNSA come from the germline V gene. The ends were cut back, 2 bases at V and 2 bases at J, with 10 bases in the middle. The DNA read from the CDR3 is TGTGCCAGCAGCTTACTAGCTGCGGCCTACGAG. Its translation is CASSLLAAAYE. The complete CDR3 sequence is CASSLLAAAYEQYF.

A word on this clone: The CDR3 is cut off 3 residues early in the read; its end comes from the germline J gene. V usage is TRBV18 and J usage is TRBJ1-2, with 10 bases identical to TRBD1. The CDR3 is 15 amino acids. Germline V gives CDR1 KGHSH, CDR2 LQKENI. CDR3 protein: CASSPRQGAGDTYTF. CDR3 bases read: TGTGCCAGCTCACCAAGACAGGGGGCGGGAGATACC.

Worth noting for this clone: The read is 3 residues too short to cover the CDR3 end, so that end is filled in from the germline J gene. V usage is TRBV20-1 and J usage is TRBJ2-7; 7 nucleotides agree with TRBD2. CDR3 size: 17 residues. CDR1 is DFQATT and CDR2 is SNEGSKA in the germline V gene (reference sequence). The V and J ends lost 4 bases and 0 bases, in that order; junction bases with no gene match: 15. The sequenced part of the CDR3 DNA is TGCAGTGCTATCCCTCCCTTCGGGGGGTTAAACTCCTACGAG. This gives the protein CSAIPPFGGLNSYE. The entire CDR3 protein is CSAIPPFGGLNSYEQYF.

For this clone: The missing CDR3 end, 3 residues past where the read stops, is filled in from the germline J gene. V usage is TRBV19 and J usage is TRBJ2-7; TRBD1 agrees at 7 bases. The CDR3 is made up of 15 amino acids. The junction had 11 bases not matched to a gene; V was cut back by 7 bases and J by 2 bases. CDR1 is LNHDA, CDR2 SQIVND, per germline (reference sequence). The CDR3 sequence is CASTPSGGQPYEQYF. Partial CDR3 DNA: TGTGCCAGTACCCCCAGTGGGGGACAGCCCTACGAG.

The CDR3 spells CAISDPGQGSETQYF. Incomplete CDR3 DNA: TGTGCCATCAGTGATCCGGGACAGGGTTCGGAGACG. The gene calls are TRBV10-3 and TRBJ2-3; 9 bases line up with TRBD1. The observed sequence ends 3 residues before the CDR3 terminus, with the missing tail filled in from the germline J gene. The germline CDR1 and CDR2 sequences are ENHRY and SYGVKD. The CDR3 is 15 amino acids.

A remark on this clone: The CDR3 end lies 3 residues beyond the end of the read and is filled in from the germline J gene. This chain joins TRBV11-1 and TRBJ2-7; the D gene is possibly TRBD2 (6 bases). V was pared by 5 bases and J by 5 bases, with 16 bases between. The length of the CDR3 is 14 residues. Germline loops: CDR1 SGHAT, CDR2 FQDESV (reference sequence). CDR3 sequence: CASSARLVGHEQYF. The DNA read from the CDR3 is TGTGCCAGCAGCGCCAGACTAGTAGGGCACGAG.

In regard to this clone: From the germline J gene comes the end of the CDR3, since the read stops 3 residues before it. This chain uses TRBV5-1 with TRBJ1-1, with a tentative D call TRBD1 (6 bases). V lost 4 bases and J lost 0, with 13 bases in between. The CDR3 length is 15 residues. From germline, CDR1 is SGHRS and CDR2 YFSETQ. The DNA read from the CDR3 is TGCGCCAGCAGCACGGAGACAGGTATGAACACTGAA. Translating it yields CASSTETGMNTE. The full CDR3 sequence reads CASSTETGMNTEAFF.

The CDR3 bases that were read are TGCAGCGTTGAAGATCAGGGGACAGGGTACCATTTTAAGGATGGC. Encoded protein: CSVEDQGTGYHFKDG. In full, the CDR3 reads CSVEDQGTGYHFKDGYTF. This chain links TRBV29-1 with TRBJ1-2; 9 nucleotides line up with TRBD1. The read stops 3 residues short of the end of the CDR3; the missing end is completed from the germline J gene. The CDR3 runs to 18 residues. The germline CDR1 and CDR2 sequences are SQVTM and ANQGSEA. Germline trimming cut 0 bases from V and 6 bases from J; bases unmatched to any gene: 17.

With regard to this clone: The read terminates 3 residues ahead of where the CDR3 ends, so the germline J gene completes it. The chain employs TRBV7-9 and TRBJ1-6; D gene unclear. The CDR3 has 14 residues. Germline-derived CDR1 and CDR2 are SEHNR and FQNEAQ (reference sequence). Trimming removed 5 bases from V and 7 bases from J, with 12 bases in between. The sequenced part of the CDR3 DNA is TGTGCCAGCAGCGTACAGAAGGAAAATTCACCC. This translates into CASSVQKENSP. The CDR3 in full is CASSVQKENSPLHF.

CDR3 residues: CASSFFGHTQETQYF. CDR3 bases read: TGTGCCAGCAGCTTCTTCGGACATACACAAGAGACC. V and J are TRBV7-2 and TRBJ2-5; D is perhaps TRBD1 (5 bases). The CDR3 goes on 3 residues after the read ends, and that part is filled in from the germline J gene. In germline, CDR1 is SGHTA, CDR2 FQGNSA. Trimming took off 3 bases at V and 2 bases at J, with 13 bases between the two ends. The length of the CDR3 is 15 residues.